Listed below are T cell receptor beta chains from one sample, sequenced in a study of blood T cell repertoires in COVID-19. TCRdb keeps only in-frame clones here, not all; method: immunoSEQ multiplex PCR. Seen here are approximately 70,000 clones, 79% observed once, and the top ten hold approximately 26%. Sequenced input: peripheral blood. These receptors were obtained from a man between 60 and 75 years old with active or convalescent COVID-19. CDR3s include the opening cysteine and the closing phenylalanine or tryptophan.

CSEGGVANTEAFF	TRBV29-1	TRBJ1-1
CSASVAVLSTDTQYF	TRBV20-1	TRBJ2-3
CASSLIGDTEAFF	TRBV28	TRBJ1-1
CASSPETDRLRQYF	TRBV6-6	TRBJ2-7
CSASRGENYGYTF	TRBV20-1	TRBJ1-2
CASSRDRGHIGNGYTF	TRBV19	TRBJ1-2
CASSLAEGQGREQFF	TRBV5-1	TRBJ2-1
CASSRDSNQPQHF	TRBV5-6	TRBJ1-5
CASSLGGAGGTDTQYF	TRBV4-2	TRBJ2-3
CASSRTGGMNTGELFF	TRBV7-3	TRBJ2-2
CAISESTGYGYTF	TRBV10-3	TRBJ1-2
CASSHVEVQSGNTIYF	TRBV18	TRBJ1-3
CASSLAESTDTQYF	TRBV7-3	TRBJ2-3
CASSPVRDKTGELFF	TRBV18	TRBJ2-2
CAVVSNLSYEQYF	TRBV12-3/TRBV12-4	TRBJ2-7
CASTYSLLSGNTIYF	TRBV6-5	TRBJ1-3
CASSWTGEYGYTF	TRBV6-2/TRBV6-3	TRBJ1-2
CASKRDRGSAGRFGYTF	TRBV2	TRBJ1-2
CASSYAGGPTDTQYF	TRBV6-5	TRBJ2-3
CASSEYVTPANTGELFF	TRBV6-1	TRBJ2-2
CASSQAPTSGQETQYF	TRBV3-1/TRBV3-2	TRBJ2-5
CASSRGTSGNQETQYF	TRBV7-9	TRBJ2-5
CASSLVDTLPEQYF	TRBV7-2	TRBJ2-7
CASSLSQTSGTIYYNEQFF	TRBV5-5	TRBJ2-1
CASSPPHNLRGNEQFF	TRBV18	TRBJ2-1
CASRKQGAGTEAFF	TRBV28	TRBJ1-1